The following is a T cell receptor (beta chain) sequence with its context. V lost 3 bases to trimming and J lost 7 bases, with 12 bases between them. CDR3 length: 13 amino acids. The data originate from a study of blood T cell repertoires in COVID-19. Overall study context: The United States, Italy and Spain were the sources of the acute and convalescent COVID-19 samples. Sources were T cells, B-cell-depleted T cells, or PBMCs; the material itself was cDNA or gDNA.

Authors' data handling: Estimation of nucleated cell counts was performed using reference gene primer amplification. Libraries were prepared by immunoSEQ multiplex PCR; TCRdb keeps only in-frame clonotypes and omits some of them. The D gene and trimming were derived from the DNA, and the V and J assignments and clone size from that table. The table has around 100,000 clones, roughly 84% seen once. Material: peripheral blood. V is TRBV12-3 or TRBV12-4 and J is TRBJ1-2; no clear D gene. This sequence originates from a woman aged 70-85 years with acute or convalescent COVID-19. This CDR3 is CASSLSGIGGYTF. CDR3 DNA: TGTGCCAGCAGTTTGTCGGGGATCGGTGGCTACACCTTC.